This TCR beta chain is drawn from a study of cytomegalovirus exposure and HLA in healthy donors. Study results and caveats: Some V segments, TRBV6-2 and TRBV6-3 among them, were indistinguishable and were therefore excluded. Compared with the approximately 680-donor mean, an Asian-associated ancestry cluster reportedly had fewer N-insertions, according to a later analysis.

After removal of 2 bases from V and 4 bases from J, the junction contained 4 bases not matched to a gene. Germline V gives CDR1 MNHEY, CDR2 SMNVEV (reference sequence). This CDR3 is 14 amino acids long. 60 Vbeta and 13 Jbeta primers were used in PCR. Sequencing used immunoSEQ multiplex PCR; TCRdb keeps in-frame clones, though not all of them. The sample consists of about 150,000 clones, more than 75% of them appearing once. A word on this clone: The antigen is not known.

What was sequenced was PBMCs. This chain uses TRBV27 with TRBJ2-7, with 8 bases aligning to TRBD2. This TCR came from a young woman in good health and CMV-seronegative. The CDR3 nucleotides read TGTGCCAGCAGTTTACTGTCTAGCGGGTACGAGCAGTACTTC. Translation gives CASSLLSSGYEQYF.